This T cell receptor beta chain was recorded in a study of human T cells and chemical hapten exposure. Study details: DPC 0.01% went on the upper back by patch test, with reading at 6 days.

Unique molecular identifiers were attached to individual cDNA molecules during library preparation. A single record per CDR3 protein comes from TCRdb applying MiXCR to the RACE reads. The repertoire holds 350,000 to 400,000 distinct CDR3 sequences, with approximately 5% as singletons. Study results and limitations: Expanded TCR sets contained significantly more large CDR3 similarity clusters than controls. Positive correlation was observed between PT1 expanded TCR counts and patch test score.

This clonotype has a count of ten or more. Its specificity is unknown. The CDR3 runs to 14 residues. V lost 0 bases to trimming and J lost 4 bases, with 12 bases between them. Per the germline V gene, CDR1 is DFQATT and CDR2 is SNEGSKA (reference sequence). Specified time point: pre-sensitization, week 0. Treatment defined: therapeutic diphenylcyclopropenone sensitization with weekly scalp DPC. The material was whole blood, obtained in connection with sensitization to the hapten diphenylcyclopropenone (DPC). This sequence joins TRBV20-1 and TRBJ1-2; D unresolved. This clonotype originated in a woman aged 45 to 65 with alopecia areata. Some clones in this sample may be carry-over from other donors' samples. The CDR3 spells CSARDLNISYGYTF. CDR3 nucleotide sequence: TGCAGTGCTAGAGATCTTAACATATCCTATGGCTACACCTTC.